This T cell receptor (beta chain) was obtained from a study of regulatory T cells in long-lasting Graves disease. Germline values: CDR1 SGHTA, CDR2 FQGNSA. The ends lost 6 bases at V and 4 bases at J; junction bases unmatched: 5. CDR3 size: 13 residues. This sample's time point: persistent/refractory GD, antithyroid drugs over 5 years with positive TRAb. Making the TCR library involved RNA that had been extracted from PBMCs. Recruitment took place at an endocrinology department in Xi'an, China. Construction of the TCR beta libraries employed iRepertoire HTBI primers in conjunction with Arm-PCR of CDR3 regions. In the source study's methods: Segment identification across samples yielded about 60 TRBV and approximately 15 TRBJ segments. MiXCR was run by TCRdb on the multiplex PCR reads, yielding one entry per CDR3 protein. In this record, the V and J calls reflect TCRdb's handling and not the investigators' own analysis. The sample has about 460,000 distinct CDR3 sequences, 22% seen once.

The sequences come from peripheral blood mononuclear cells (PBMCs), collected when the disease was refractory, from a patient treated with antithyroid drugs. This rearrangement joins TRBV7-2 to TRBJ1-2, with TRBD1 matching over 7 bases. The clonotype was recovered from a female donor with Graves disease. The CDR3 sequence is CASRSDRSYGYTF. The CDR3, as DNA: TGTGCCAGCAGATCGGACAGGTCCTATGGCTACACCTTC.